Listed here are 25 T cell receptor beta chains from one sample, sequenced in a study of blood T cell repertoires in COVID-19. The repertoire was sequenced with immunoSEQ multiplex PCR; TCRdb's copy has only in-frame clones and lacks some. The sample includes fewer than 250,000 clones, roughly four fifths of them seen just once. Material: peripheral blood. The source is a woman aged 45-65 years with acute or convalescent COVID-19.

V usage is TRBV4-2 and J usage is TRBJ2-7, with D maybe TRBD2 (5 bases). V was shortened by 0 bases and J by 4 bases, with 16 bases between the two germline ends. Looked up from germline, CDR1 is LGHNA and CDR2 is YNFKEQ. The CDR3 extends over 16 amino acids. The CDR3 DNA reads TGTGCCAGCAGCCAAGAGTCTAGCTCCACCCCTTACGAGCAGTACTTC. Translated: CASSQESSSTPYEQYF.

This CDR3 reads CASSARGGRDSGPYNEQFF. CDR3 in DNA: TGTGCCAGCAGCGCCCGAGGCGGGAGGGACTCGGGACCCTACAATGAGCAGTTCTTC. The chain is built from TRBV11-2 and TRBJ2-1; 9 bases are shared with TRBD2. The trim removed 5 bases at V and 2 bases at J, leaving 16 bases unmatched. This CDR3 is built from 19 residues. Germline loops: CDR1 SGHAT, CDR2 FQNNGV.

The V and J genes are TRBV9 and TRBJ2-3; D is uncertain. CDR1 is SGDLS and CDR2 is YYNGEE in the germline V gene. CDR3 length: 14 amino acids. Trimming removed 2 bases from V and 9 bases from J, with 16 bases in between. The CDR3 is CASSVNTQRSTQYF. The CDR3 DNA reads as TGTGCCAGCAGCGTTAACACCCAGAGGTCGACGCAGTATTTT.

There are a few counts of this clone. V is TRBV6-4 and J is TRBJ1-1, with no clear D. Trimming shortened V by 0 bases and J by 1 base, and 6 bases separated the two germline ends. Germline V lookup: CDR1 MRHNA, CDR2 SNTAGT. There are 14 residues in the CDR3. The chain's CDR3 is CASSDSNRNTEAFF. The CDR3 region has the DNA TGTGCCAGCAGTGACTCGAACAGGAACACTGAAGCTTTCTTT.

The rearrangement links TRBV23-1 to TRBJ1-4; D unclear. TRBV23-1 is noted as an ORF with a role that remains uncertain. The CDR3 covers 16 residues. V lost 3 bases and J lost 9, with 20 bases in between. Written as DNA, the CDR3 is TGCGCCAGCAGTCATACATCCCCCCAGTGGTTTAAAAAACTGTTTTTT. It is translated as CASSHTSPQWFKKLFF.

The chain has TRBV6-2 or TRBV6-3 and TRBJ2-6; weak D call: TRBD2 (7 bases). CDR3 size: 17 residues. V lost 5 bases and J lost 0, with 14 bases in between. Germline V gene sequence: CDR1 MNHEY, CDR2 SVGEGT. The CDR3 is CASSQGGGLSGANVLTF. The CDR3 DNA sequence: TGTGCCAGCAGTCAAGGGGGGGGCCTCTCTGGGGCCAACGTCCTGACTTTC.

The chain uses TRBV7-8 and TRBJ1-6, with D possibly being TRBD1 (6 bases). This CDR3 is 14 amino acids long. Germline-derived CDR1 and CDR2 are SGHVS and FQNEAQ. Trimming removed 5 bases from V and 6 bases from J, with 11 bases in between. CDR3 sequence reads: CASSLGQINSPLHF. CDR3 sequence (DNA): TGTGCCAGCAGCCTTGGACAGATTAATTCACCCCTCCACTTT.

This clone was found many times. V is TRBV27 and J is TRBJ2-7, with TRBD2 identical over 7 bases. This CDR3 comprises 15 residues. V gave up 3 bases and J gave up 2 bases; unmatched junction bases: 7. CDR1 MNHEY and CDR2 SMNVEV come from the germline V gene (reference sequence). CDR3 in DNA: TGTGCCAGCAGTTTGACGGCTAGCGGACCCTACGAGCAGTACTTC. Its translation is CASSLTASGPYEQYF.

The chain couples TRBV7-9 to TRBJ2-2, with D tentatively TRBD1 (6 bases). This CDR3 has 17 residues. Germline V gene sequence: CDR1 SEHNR, CDR2 FQNEAQ (reference sequence). V was trimmed by 5 bases and J by 5 bases, leaving 21 bases between them. CDR3 DNA: TGTGCCAGCAGCCCTTACCGACAGGCTATTGGGACCGGGGAGCTGTTTTTT. Translating gives CASSPYRQAIGTGELFF. The entire variable domain, with the rest obtained from reference TRBV7-9 and TRBJ2-2, is as follows: DTGVSQNPRHKITKRGQNVTFRCDPISEHNRLYWYRQTLGQGPEFLTYFQNEAQLEKSRLLSDRFSAERPKGSFSTLEIQRTEQGDSAMYLCASSPYRQAIGTGELFFGEGSRLTVL.

Worth noting for this clone: Other nucleotide sequences from this sample produce the same CDR3. V gene TRBV2 combines with J gene TRBJ1-6, with D possibly being TRBD1 (5 bases). Per the germline V gene, CDR1 is SNHLY and CDR2 is FYNNEI. The V end lost 6 bases, the J end lost 2 bases, and 11 bases lay between the germline ends. CDR3 length: 15 amino acids. The chain's CDR3 is CASREQDTYNSPLHF. The CDR3 DNA reads as TGTGCCAGCAGGGAACAGGACACCTATAATTCACCCCTCCACTTT. Combining the CDR3 with reference TRBV2 and TRBJ1-6 gives the whole variable domain EPEVTQTPSHQVTQMGQEVILRCVPISNHLYFYWYRQILGQKVEFLVSFYNNEISEKSEIFDDQFSVERPDGSNFTLKIRSTKLEDSAMYFCASREQDTYNSPLHFGNGTRLTVT.

The chain uses TRBV19 and TRBJ1-5; D remains ambiguous. V was cut by 5 bases and J by 0 bases, with 8 bases left in between. Germline V CDR1 and CDR2: LNHDA, SQIVND (reference sequence). This CDR3 comprises 14 residues. CDR3 residues: CASSFIYSNQPQHF. CDR3 sequence (DNA): TGTGCCAGTAGTTTTATTTATAGCAATCAGCCCCAGCATTTT. The full variable domain, in which reference TRBV19 and TRBJ1-5 provide the parts outside the CDR3, is DGGITQSPKYLFRKEGQNVTLSCEQNLNHDAMYWYRQDPGQGLRLIYYSQIVNDFQKGDIAEGYSVSREKKESFPLTVTSAQKNPTAFYLCASSFIYSNQPQHFGDGTRLSIL.

This clone was counted a single time. The chain joins TRBV6-6 to TRBJ2-7; D is undetermined. CDR1 is MNHNY and CDR2 is SVGAGI in the germline V gene (reference sequence). The CDR3 extends over 14 amino acids. Trimming took 0 bases from V and 3 from J, leaving 9 bases between them. CDR3 DNA: TGTGCCAGCAGTTACTCGGCCGGGTACTACGAGCAGTACTTC. It specifies CASSYSAGYYEQYF.

The V and J genes are TRBV15 and TRBJ1-5; 8 bases match TRBD1. The V segment lost 7 bases and the J segment 0 bases; nucleotides outside the gene matches: 5. CDR1 and CDR2 (germline): LNHNV, YYDKDF (reference sequence). The CDR3 runs to 15 residues. The CDR3 here is CATTPDRVSNQPQHF. CDR3 in DNA: TGTGCCACCACCCCGGACAGGGTTAGCAATCAGCCCCAGCATTTT.

The rearrangement links TRBV2 to TRBJ1-2, with 7 bases matching TRBD1. The CDR3 covers 15 residues. Trimming at V came to 6 bases and at J to 0 bases, leaving 7 bases not matched to a gene. Germline V lookup: CDR1 SNHLY, CDR2 FYNNEI. The CDR3 here is CASRRPGQTNYGYTF. As DNA, the CDR3 is TGTGCCAGCAGACGCCCGGGACAGACTAACTATGGCTACACCTTC.

This clone was observed a handful of times. The V call is TRBV6-6, the J call TRBJ1-5; 10 bases are shared with TRBD1. The CDR3 has 16 residues. The germline V gene has CDR1 MNHNY and CDR2 SVGAGI (reference sequence). J gave up 0 bases and V 2 bases, and 1 base lay outside the gene matches. This chain's CDR3 is CASSYGDRGSNQPQHF. The DNA of the CDR3 is TGTGCCAGCAGTTACGGGGACAGGGGTAGCAATCAGCCCCAGCATTTT.

This clone was counted a few times. The V call is TRBV12-5, the J call TRBJ2-1; the D gene is possibly TRBD2 (6 bases). V dropped 0 bases and J dropped 11 bases, with 17 bases sitting between them. The CDR3 runs to 15 residues. Germline V gene data show CDR1 as LGHNT and CDR2 as FRNRAP. Here the CDR3 reads CASGLVTQGRMKQFF. The CDR3 DNA reads TGTGCTAGTGGTTTGGTCACCCAAGGGAGGATGAAGCAGTTCTTC.

The rearrangement uses TRBV9 and TRBJ2-3; D remains ambiguous. V dropped 0 bases and J dropped 4 bases, with 3 bases sitting between them. Looked up from germline, CDR1 is SGDLS and CDR2 is YYNGEE. CDR3 length: 12 amino acids. For the CDR3, the DNA is TGTGCCAGCAGCGTAGCGGCAGATACGCAGTATTTT. As protein: CASSVAADTQYF.

V usage is TRBV6-6 and J usage is TRBJ1-2; D call uncertain. Germline V gene data show CDR1 as MNHNY and CDR2 as SVGAGI (reference sequence). V shed 6 bases and J shed 3 bases, with 8 bases lying between them. This CDR3 region has 12 residues. The CDR3 region has the DNA TGTGCCAGCAGAAGGCGGGACTATGGCTACACCTTC. Its translation: CASRRRDYGYTF.

The chain couples TRBV9 to TRBJ2-1; TRBD2 might be the D (6 bases). This CDR3 is 15 amino acids long. V was clipped by 0 bases and J by 4 bases, with 11 bases between them. CDR1 is SGDLS, CDR2 YYNGEE, per germline. This CDR3 is CASSVGGDPYNEQFF. The CDR3 DNA is TGTGCCAGCAGCGTAGGGGGGGACCCTTACAATGAGCAGTTCTTC.

The gene calls are TRBV7-2 and TRBJ2-3, with 15 bases aligning to TRBD2. With 5 bases clipped from V and 4 bases from J, the junction kept 10 bases outside the gene matches. This CDR3 has 18 residues. Germline CDR1 is SGHTA and CDR2 is FQGNSA. Here the CDR3 reads CASSPRRTSGRVADTQYF. DNA for the CDR3: TGTGCCAGCAGCCCCCGACGGACTAGCGGGAGGGTGGCAGATACGCAGTATTTT.

The sample holds a few counts of this clone. The chain joins TRBV19 to TRBJ1-5; TRBD1 matches at 7 bases. In germline, CDR1 is LNHDA, CDR2 SQIVND (reference sequence). The J segment lost 0 bases and the V segment lost 5 bases, leaving 4 bases of the junction unmatched. The CDR3 is 15 amino acids. In DNA, the CDR3 is TGTGCCAGTAGTTACGGACAGGCTAGCAATCAGCCCCAGCATTTT. Its protein is CASSYGQASNQPQHF.

The chain combines TRBV18 with TRBJ1-5; tentative D call: TRBD1 (6 bases). The CDR3 loop spans 15 amino acids. Germline V gene data show CDR1 as KGHSH and CDR2 as LQKENI. V was pared by 6 bases and J by 3 bases, with 15 bases between. CDR3 sequence: CASSPDRNPNQPQHF. In nucleotides, the CDR3 is TGTGCCAGCTCGCCCGACAGGAATCCCAATCAGCCCCAGCATTTT.

V is TRBV10-3 and J is TRBJ1-5, with D maybe TRBD1 (6 bases). The germline gives CDR1 ENHRY, CDR2 SYGVKD. This CDR3 is built from 13 residues. Trimming removed 11 bases from V and 4 bases from J, with 15 bases in between. Here the CDR3 DNA reads TGTGCCGTAAGCCGGGACACAAATCAGCCCCAGCATTTT. It translates to CAVSRDTNQPQHF.

The chain recombines TRBV30 with TRBJ1-6; D gene ambiguous. This CDR3 spans 16 amino acids. The V gene lost 5 bases and the J gene lost 7 bases, with 21 bases spanning the gap. The germline V gene encodes CDR1 GTSNPN and CDR2 SVGIG (reference sequence). In DNA form, the CDR3 reads TGTGCCTGGGACCACACCCTAGGGCCGGGGAATTCACCCCTCCACTTT. Translated, it gives CAWDHTLGPGNSPLHF.

This chain connects TRBV6-2 or TRBV6-3 to TRBJ1-5; D is perhaps TRBD1 (5 bases). CDR1 and CDR2 from the germline V gene are MNHEY and SVGEGT. Trimming left V 3 bases short and J 6 bases short, with 12 bases between. The CDR3 has 14 residues. CDR3 sequence (DNA): TGTGCCAGCAGTTATGACAGTCTATCTCAGCCCCAGCATTTT. Its protein is CASSYDSLSQPQHF.